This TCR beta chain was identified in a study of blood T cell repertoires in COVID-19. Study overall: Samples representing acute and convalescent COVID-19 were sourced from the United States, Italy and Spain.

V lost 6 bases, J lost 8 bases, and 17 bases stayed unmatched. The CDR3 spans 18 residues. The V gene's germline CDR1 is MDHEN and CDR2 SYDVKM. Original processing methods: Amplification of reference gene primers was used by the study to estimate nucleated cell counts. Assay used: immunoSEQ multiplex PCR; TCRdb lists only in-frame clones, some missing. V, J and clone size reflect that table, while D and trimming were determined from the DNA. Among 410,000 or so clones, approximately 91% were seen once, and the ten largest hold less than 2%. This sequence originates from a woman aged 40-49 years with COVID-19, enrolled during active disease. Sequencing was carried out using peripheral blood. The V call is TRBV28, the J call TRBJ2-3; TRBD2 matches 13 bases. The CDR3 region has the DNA TGTGCCAGCAGACTCGGGACTAGCGGGACTCCTGGCGTGGGTACGCAGTATTTT. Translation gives CASRLGTSGTPGVGTQYF.